Listed below are T cell receptor beta chains from one sample, sequenced in a study of blood T cell repertoires in COVID-19. Repertoires were generated with immunoSEQ multiplex PCR, while TCRdb's copy carries only in-frame clones and drops some. The data contain roughly 72,000 clones, 88% of them singletons. The sequenced sample consisted of peripheral blood. The receptors shown here come from a human donor in a cohort sampled during active COVID-19. CDR3s include the opening cysteine and the closing phenylalanine or tryptophan. D genes are given only for firm matches. Clone size is stated in some rows and not others, as once, few, many or a class when expanded.

clone size: NA
D gene: NA
J gene: TRBJ2-2
V gene: TRBV25-1
CDR3 protein: CASSTPGTPPGELFF
CDR3 DNA: TGTGCCAGCAGTACTCCCGGGACACCGCCCGGGGAGCTGTTTTTT

clone size: once
D gene: TRBD1
J gene: TRBJ2-1
V gene: TRBV7-2
CDR3 protein: CASSSSGTGTYNEQFF
CDR3 DNA: TGTGCCAGCAGCTCGTCCGGGACAGGTACCTACAATGAGCAGTTCTTC

clone size: NA
D gene: TRBD2
J gene: TRBJ2-1
V gene: TRBV9
CDR3 protein: CASGPLADYNEQFF
CDR3 DNA: TGTGCCAGCGGCCCTCTAGCGGATTACAATGAGCAGTTCTTC

clone size: few
D gene: NA
J gene: TRBJ2-3
V gene: TRBV4-1
CDR3 protein: CASSQRSDGADTQYF
CDR3 DNA: TGCGCCAGCAGCCAACGCTCAGATGGAGCAGATACGCAGTATTTT

clone size: NA
D gene: NA
J gene: TRBJ1-2
V gene: TRBV6-5
CDR3 protein: CASQGGNYGYTF
CDR3 DNA: TGTGCCAGCCAAGGGGGAAACTATGGCTACACCTTC

clone size: few
D gene: TRBD1
J gene: TRBJ1-2
V gene: TRBV9
CDR3 protein: CASSPSGQGRGGYTF
CDR3 DNA: TGTGCCAGCAGCCCTAGCGGACAGGGAAGAGGCGGCTACACCTTC

clone size: NA
D gene: NA
J gene: TRBJ2-7
V gene: TRBV7-2
CDR3 protein: CASSLGTGTYEQYF
CDR3 DNA: TGTGCCAGCAGCTTAGGTACGGGGACCTACGAGCAGTACTTC

clone size: NA
D gene: TRBD2
J gene: TRBJ2-1
V gene: TRBV10-2
CDR3 protein: CATRGLAPLNEQFF
CDR3 DNA: TGCGCCACCCGGGGACTAGCCCCTCTTAATGAGCAGTTCTTC

clone size: NA
D gene: NA
J gene: TRBJ2-1
V gene: TRBV5-1
CDR3 protein: CASSPLLYNEQFF
CDR3 DNA: TGCGCCAGCAGCCCCCTCCTTTACAATGAGCAGTTCTTC

clone size: NA
D gene: NA
J gene: TRBJ1-4
V gene: TRBV18
CDR3 protein: CASSPEVGEKLFF
CDR3 DNA: TGTGCCAGCTCACCGGAGGTGGGTGAAAAACTGTTTTTT

clone size: NA
D gene: TRBD2
J gene: TRBJ2-7
V gene: TRBV4-1
CDR3 protein: CASSQPASGSYEQYF
CDR3 DNA: TGCGCCAGCAGCCAGCCTGCTAGCGGGAGCTACGAGCAGTACTTC

clone size: NA
D gene: TRBD1
J gene: TRBJ1-1
V gene: TRBV3-1/TRBV3-2
CDR3 protein: CASSPPIGRGRAEAFF
CDR3 DNA: TGTGCCAGCAGCCCCCCTATAGGCAGGGGGCGGGCTGAAGCTTTCTTT

clone size: NA
D gene: NA
J gene: TRBJ2-2
V gene: TRBV5-1
CDR3 protein: CASSLRQGNGGELFF
CDR3 DNA: TGCGCCAGCAGCTTAAGGCAGGGTAACGGCGGGGAGCTGTTTTTT

clone size: NA
D gene: TRBD1
J gene: TRBJ2-2
V gene: TRBV2
CDR3 protein: CASSTQGAGVGELFF
CDR3 DNA: TGTGCCAGCAGTACACAGGGGGCGGGAGTCGGGGAGCTGTTTTTT

clone size: NA
D gene: NA
J gene: TRBJ1-5
V gene: TRBV30
CDR3 protein: CAWNLRGVSQPQHF
CDR3 DNA: TGTGCCTGGAATCTCAGGGGAGTTAGTCAGCCCCAGCATTTT

clone size: NA
D gene: TRBD1
J gene: TRBJ2-7
V gene: TRBV29-1
CDR3 protein: CSVDAQGESYEQYF
CDR3 DNA: TGCAGCGTTGACGCCCAGGGGGAATCCTACGAGCAGTACTTC

clone size: once
D gene: TRBD2
J gene: TRBJ2-2
V gene: TRBV28
CDR3 protein: CASSFGASGRIGELFF
CDR3 DNA: TGTGCCAGCAGTTTTGGGGCTAGCGGGAGAATCGGGGAGCTGTTTTTT

clone size: NA
D gene: TRBD2
J gene: TRBJ2-7
V gene: TRBV2
CDR3 protein: CASRAGLAGGYEQYF
CDR3 DNA: TGTGCCAGCAGGGCTGGACTAGCGGGAGGCTACGAGCAGTACTTC